In this sample, the clone carrying this T cell receptor (beta chain) turned up many times. Its antigen is not identified. Quantitative molecular-barcoded 5'-RACE generated the TCR beta libraries. TCRdb re-derived calls from the 5' RACE reads in MiXCR, one entry per CDR3 protein. The sample has about 240,000 distinct CDR3 sequences, around a tenth seen once. Trimming took off 1 base at V and 2 bases at J, with 13 bases between the two ends. The CDR3 contains 15 residues. In germline, CDR1 is DFQATT, CDR2 SNEGSKA (reference sequence). The data are from a study of CD8 T cells in ankylosing spondylitis. General observations from the study: Characteristic, it appeared, of ankylosing spondylitis blood was a TCR beta motif of 7 or 8 highly homologous variants. Those disease-linked clones were CD8+; they were also relatively rare in peripheral blood. Significant enrichment of disease-linked clones was reported in matched ankylosing spondylitis synovial fluid.

This chain joins TRBV20-1 and TRBJ2-3; the D is unclear. Sequenced: blood, either unsorted or a sorted T cell fraction (not recorded which). This receptor was identified in a male donor with ankylosing spondylitis or in good health (not recorded which). CDR3 DNA: TGCAGTGCTAGAGTTGACGGAGCCTACACAGATACGCAGTATTTT. It translates to CSARVDGAYTDTQYF.